Each of the 32 T cell receptor beta chains below was sequenced from the same sample in a study of shared clonotypes between healthy human individuals. TCRdb's copy holds only in-frame clones and misses some; the assay was immunoSEQ multiplex PCR. Of 2 million to 2.5 million clones listed, approximately 93% are singletons. Sequencing used naive CD4+ T cells from PBMCs. Subset described: CD45RA+ positively selected. Every receptor here comes from a young man in good health. Some clones in this sample may be carry-over from other donors' samples.

The V call is TRBV6-4, the J call TRBJ2-3, with 9 bases matching TRBD2. J was trimmed by 4 bases and V by 7 bases; bases with no gene match: 6. The CDR3 extends over 14 amino acids. The V gene's germline CDR1 is MRHNA and CDR2 SNTAGT. In nucleotides, the CDR3 is TGTGCCAGCATAGGCGGGAGGGCCCCAGATACGCAGTATTTT. It is translated as CASIGGRAPDTQYF.

The V gene is TRBV16, the J gene TRBJ1-2; TRBD1 might be the D (6 bases). The CDR3 sequence is 16 residues long. V gave up 7 bases and J gave up 4 bases, with 22 bases separating them. Germline assignment: CDR1 KGHSY and CDR2 FQNENV. The CDR3, as DNA: TGTGCCAGCACCGTTGACCGCAGGGGTTGGGGCTATGGCTACACCTTC. Protein product: CASTVDRRGWGYGYTF.

V is TRBV7-3 and J is TRBJ2-2, with D perhaps matching TRBD1 or TRBD2 (6 bases each). The V gene's germline CDR1 is SGHTA and CDR2 FQGTGA. This CDR3 is built from 18 residues. Trimming took off 0 bases at V and 5 bases at J, with 19 bases between the two ends. The CDR3 sequence: CASSLTGRGLGPTGELFF. Written as DNA, the CDR3 is TGTGCCAGCAGCTTAACCGGCCGGGGGCTAGGACCGACCGGGGAGCTGTTTTTT.

J is TRBJ2-5 and V is TRBV7-2, with 8 bases matching TRBD2. This CDR3 comprises 15 residues. Germline V gives CDR1 SGHTA, CDR2 FQGNSA. Trimming cost V 2 bases and J 3 bases; bases outside gene matches: 5. In DNA, the CDR3 is TGTGCCAGCAGCTTATTCGGTAGCGGGAAAGAGACCCAGTACTTC. This gives the protein CASSLFGSGKETQYF.

The CDR3 protein is CASRTGGYEQYF. Here the CDR3 DNA reads TGTGCCAGCAGGACAGGGGGATACGAGCAGTACTTC. The chain uses TRBV28 and TRBJ2-5; 9 bases are a match to TRBD1. The J call may be faulty, since TRBJ2-7 better matches the DNA end. CDR1 and CDR2 (germline): MDHEN, SYDVKM. The CDR3 has 12 amino acids.

In its sample, this clone was seen once. V usage is TRBV2 and J usage is TRBJ1-5; a weak D match, TRBD1 (6 bases). CDR3 length: 12 residues. The ends were cut back, 10 bases at V and 5 bases at J, with 12 bases in the middle. Germline CDR1 is SNHLY and CDR2 is FYNNEI. The CDR3 is CATSEGDQPQHF. CDR3 nucleotide sequence: TGTGCCACTAGCGAGGGGGATCAGCCCCAGCATTTT.

Details on this clone: The same CDR3 can be traced to other DNA sequences in this sample. This chain joins TRBV7-3 and TRBJ2-1; D not resolved. Germline V gives CDR1 SGHTA, CDR2 FQGTGA. CDR3 length: 13 residues. With 2 bases removed from V and 5 bases from J, the gap between germline ends came to 7 bases. CDR3 residues: CASSLSRHNEQFF. For the CDR3, the DNA is TGTGCCAGCAGCTTATCCAGGCACAATGAGCAGTTCTTC.

V is TRBV6-6 and J is TRBJ2-3, with 9 bases identical to TRBD2. CDR3 length: 16 amino acids. Germline CDR1 reads MNHNY; CDR2 reads SVGAGI (reference sequence). J lost 6 bases, V lost 2 bases, and 9 bases had no gene match. The CDR3 here is CASSYAGGPPPDTQYF. In DNA, the CDR3 is TGTGCCAGCAGTTACGCGGGAGGGCCTCCCCCTGATACGCAGTATTTT.

The chain recombines TRBV30 with TRBJ2-4; TRBD1 aligns across 7 bases. V lost 6 bases and J lost 0; bases outside the gene matches: 2. The CDR3 is made up of 13 amino acids. CDR1 and CDR2 (germline): GTSNPN, SVGIG (reference sequence). The chain's CDR3 is CACTGVAKNIQYF. DNA of the CDR3: TGTGCCTGTACAGGGGTAGCCAAAAACATTCAGTACTTC.

The chain carries TRBV10-1 and TRBJ2-5; 12 bases map to TRBD2. Germline V gene lookup returns CDR1 WNHNN and CDR2 SYGVQD (reference sequence). With V trimmed by 3 bases and J by 1 base, 3 bases remained unmatched. The CDR3 loop spans 16 amino acids. The CDR3 sequence: CASSEGLAGSQETQYF. CDR3 nucleotide sequence: TGCGCCAGCAGTGAAGGACTAGCGGGAAGCCAAGAGACCCAGTACTTC.

As regards this clone: Distinct nucleotide sequences in the sample also encode this CDR3. The CDR3 region has the DNA TGTGCCAGCAGCGCGCGACCCTACACCGGGGAGCTGTTTTTT. Its protein product is CASSARPYTGELFF. The rearrangement uses TRBV9 and TRBJ2-2; D gene unclear. Trimming pared 3 bases from V and 3 bases from J, leaving 9 bases between. CDR3 length: 14 residues. Germline loops: CDR1 SGDLS, CDR2 YYNGEE.

This clone was recorded once. The rearrangement joins TRBV6-5 to TRBJ1-5, with D uncertain. Germline assignment: CDR1 MNHEY and CDR2 SVGAGI. Trimming took off 4 bases at V and 6 bases at J, with 13 bases between the two ends. There are 14 residues in the CDR3. The CDR3 is CASSFTMGSQPQHF. DNA of the CDR3: TGTGCCAGCAGTTTCACAATGGGGAGTCAGCCCCAGCATTTT.

The V call is TRBV2, the J call TRBJ1-2; D unclear. In germline, CDR1 is SNHLY, CDR2 FYNNEI. The CDR3 runs to 14 residues. Trimming removed 6 bases at V and 1 base at J, with 12 bases between. The CDR3 DNA sequence: TGTGCCAGCAGCGGACGGAGTCTTAACTATGGCTACACCTTC. Translated, it gives CASSGRSLNYGYTF.

This rearrangement joins TRBV18 to TRBJ1-2; 9 nucleotides match TRBD1. Trimming took 2 bases from V and 5 from J; bases not matched to a gene: 9. There are 16 residues in the CDR3. CDR1 is KGHSH, CDR2 LQKENI, per germline. This CDR3 is CASSPLQGAPGYGYTF. The CDR3 DNA reads TGTGCCAGCTCACCATTACAGGGGGCGCCGGGGTATGGCTACACCTTC.

J is TRBJ2-2 and V is TRBV23-1, with D maybe TRBD2 (6 bases). TRBV23-1 falls under the ORF class, with uncertain function. The V end lost 2 bases, the J end lost 1 base, and 20 bases lay between the germline ends. The CDR3 is 19 residues long. The CDR3 DNA is TGCGCCAGCAGTCAAGCTCTAAGGAGGGAGGTACTGAACACCGGGGAGCTGTTTTTT. Amino acid sequence: CASSQALRREVLNTGELFF.

This rearrangement joins TRBV2 to TRBJ1-1; the match to TRBD1 covers 7 bases. Unmatched junction bases numbered 9, after V lost 6 bases and J lost 8 bases. Germline V gene data show CDR1 as SNHLY and CDR2 as FYNNEI. This CDR3 comprises 13 residues. The CDR3 is CASSGFRGAEAFF. The CDR3 DNA is TGTGCCAGCAGCGGATTCAGGGGGGCCGAAGCTTTCTTT.

The chain uses TRBV7-3 and TRBJ2-1; 8 positions agree with TRBD2. CDR1 SGHTA and CDR2 FQGTGA come from the germline V gene. The CDR3 spans 16 residues. Trimming removed 4 bases from V and 4 bases from J; junction bases left unmatched: 9. The CDR3 sequence is CASSSFGGRLYNEQFF. The CDR3 DNA reads TGTGCCAGCAGCTCATTCGGCGGGAGGTTATACAATGAGCAGTTCTTC. Drawing the rest from reference TRBV7-3 and TRBJ2-1, the complete variable domain is GAGVSQTPSNKVTEKGKYVELRCDPISGHTALYWYRQSLGQGPEFLIYFQGTGAADDSGLPNDRFFAVRPEGSVSTLKIQRTERGDSAVYLCASSSFGGRLYNEQFFGPGTRLTVL.

The chain has TRBV16 and TRBJ2-1; TRBD2 aligns across 7 bases. V trimming: 0 bases; J trimming: 5 bases; junction bases outside the gene matches: 4. Germline lookup yields CDR1 KGHSY and CDR2 FQNENV. CDR3 length equals 15 residues. CDR3 amino acids: CASSQSASGNNEQFF. The CDR3 nucleotides read TGTGCCAGCAGCCAATCGGCTAGCGGAAACAATGAGCAGTTCTTC.

Of note for this clone: The identical CDR3 is also encoded by other nucleotide sequences in the sample. The J gene is TRBJ1-2, the V gene TRBV7-2; no clear D. Germline CDR1 reads SGHTA; CDR2 reads FQGNSA. Trimming shortened V by 1 base and J by 4 bases, and 7 bases separated the two germline ends. The CDR3 spans 13 residues. CDR3 in amino acids: CASSLDHSYGYTF. The CDR3 DNA sequence: TGTGCCAGCAGCTTAGACCACAGCTATGGCTACACCTTC.

The chain links TRBV28 to TRBJ1-1, with D tentatively TRBD1 (6 bases). The CDR3 is 14 amino acids. Per germline, CDR1 MDHEN and CDR2 SYDVKM. The V end lost 7 bases, the J end lost 1 base, and 13 bases lay between the germline ends. For the CDR3, the DNA is TGTGCCAGCACCCCGGGACACCCGAACACTGAAGCTTTCTTT. Its translation is CASTPGHPNTEAFF.

The chain has TRBV27 and TRBJ2-1, with 12 nucleotides matching TRBD2. J was trimmed by 5 bases and V by 1 base; bases with no gene match: 12. Germline assignment: CDR1 MNHEY and CDR2 SMNVEV (reference sequence). The CDR3 has 19 residues. The CDR3 here is CASSLFWVWTSGEHNEQFF. CDR3 DNA: TGTGCCAGCAGTTTATTTTGGGTATGGACTAGCGGGGAACACAATGAGCAGTTCTTC.

The CDR3 DNA follows: TGTGCCAGCAGCACCCTGACAGGACCTGGTGAAAAACTGTTTTTT. Translating gives CASSTLTGPGEKLFF. This chain uses TRBV11-2 with TRBJ1-4; TRBD1 is a possible D gene (6 bases). V lost 5 bases and J lost 7, with 17 bases in between. The CDR3 consists of 15 residues. From germline, CDR1 is SGHAT and CDR2 FQNNGV.

This chain uses TRBV28 with TRBJ2-7; 10 positions agree with TRBD2. The V gene end was trimmed by 8 bases and the J gene end by 3 bases; junction bases not matched to a gene: 7. The germline V gene encodes CDR1 MDHEN and CDR2 SYDVKM. CDR3 length: 14 residues. In DNA, the CDR3 is TGTGCCAGCCTAAGGACTAGCGGAATCTACGAGCAGTACTTC. This translates into CASLRTSGIYEQYF.

The rearrangement links TRBV30 to TRBJ2-7; D remains ambiguous. There are 13 residues in the CDR3. V lost 3 bases and J lost 2, with 11 bases in between. Germline CDR1 GTSNPN, CDR2 SVGIG (reference sequence). In DNA, the CDR3 is TGTGCCTGGAGCGGACGGATTCCCTACGAGCAGTACTTC. It encodes CAWSGRIPYEQYF.

The rearrangement uses TRBV15 and TRBJ1-4; D is undetermined. The germline V gene has CDR1 LNHNV and CDR2 YYDKDF (reference sequence). The CDR3 is made up of 16 amino acids. V was shortened by 0 bases and J by 0 bases, with 8 bases between the two germline ends. The CDR3 DNA reads as TGTGCCACCAGCAGAGACCCATTGTCAACTAATGAAAAACTGTTTTTT. Residues: CATSRDPLSTNEKLFF.

The CDR3 here is CASSQEQAERPQHF. The CDR3 coding sequence is TGCGCCAGCAGCCAAGAACAGGCCGAACGGCCCCAGCATTTT. The V gene is TRBV4-1, the J gene TRBJ1-5; the D gene is possibly TRBD1 (5 bases). This CDR3 contains 14 residues. The germline V gene has CDR1 MGHRA and CDR2 YSYEKL. V was shortened by 0 bases and J by 9 bases, with 12 bases between the two germline ends.

Points on this clone: Additional DNA sequences in this sample encode the identical CDR3. The chain employs TRBV5-1 and TRBJ1-2, with 8 bases matching TRBD1. Per germline, CDR1 SGHRS and CDR2 YFSETQ. The V segment lost 4 bases and the J segment 4 bases; nucleotides outside the gene matches: 3. CDR3 size: 13 residues. The CDR3 here is CASSRGQGYGYTF. The CDR3 bases are TGCGCCAGCAGCCGCGGACAGGGCTATGGCTACACCTTC.

This chain joins TRBV18 and TRBJ2-5, with D possibly TRBD2 on 6 matching bases. Per the germline V gene, CDR1 is KGHSH and CDR2 is LQKENI. The CDR3 is 16 amino acids. V lost 6 bases, J lost 1 base, and 18 bases lay in between. CDR3 in DNA: TGTGCCAGCTCCCCCGACCCCAGCGGGCCCCAAGAGACCCAGTACTTC. Its translation is CASSPDPSGPQETQYF.

The V gene is TRBV28, the J gene TRBJ2-7, with D tentatively TRBD1 (6 bases). The length of the CDR3 is 16 residues. Looked up from germline, CDR1 is MDHEN and CDR2 is SYDVKM. Trimming took off 1 base at V and 0 bases at J, with 13 bases between the two ends. The CDR3 loop is CASSLSGQNPSYEQYF. In DNA, the CDR3 is TGTGCCAGCAGTTTATCGGGACAAAACCCCTCCTACGAGCAGTACTTC.

This clone was picked up one time. The rearrangement joins TRBV7-3 to TRBJ1-2; 8 nucleotides line up with TRBD1. J lost 0 bases, V lost 2 bases, and 5 bases had no gene match. Germline V gives CDR1 SGHTA, CDR2 FQGTGA. This CDR3 contains 16 residues. In DNA, the CDR3 is TGTGCCAGCAGCTTACTCGGACAGGGCCCTAACTATGGCTACACCTTC. This gives the protein CASSLLGQGPNYGYTF.

The CDR3 nucleotides are TGTGCCAGCAGCCACGTAGACATTATAAGGGATCTGAACACTGAAGCTTTCTTT. It codes for CASSHVDIIRDLNTEAFF. The V and J genes are TRBV9 and TRBJ1-1, with D uncertain. Germline V gene lookup returns CDR1 SGDLS and CDR2 YYNGEE. Trimming cost V 4 bases and J 0 bases, with 22 bases left between them. The CDR3 loop spans 18 amino acids.

Details on this clone: Different DNA sequences within this sample yield the same CDR3. The chain recombines TRBV28 with TRBJ2-2, with 8 bases that match TRBD2. J was trimmed by 3 bases and V by 8 bases; bases with no gene match: 8. Germline assignment: CDR1 MDHEN and CDR2 SYDVKM. The CDR3 runs 15 residues. CDR3 protein: CASASGGADTGELFF. In nucleotides, the CDR3 is TGTGCCAGCGCAAGCGGGGGCGCGGACACCGGGGAGCTGTTTTTT. Using reference TRBV28 and TRBJ2-2 for the parts outside the CDR3, the full variable domain is DVKVTQSSRYLVKRTGEKVFLECVQDMDHENMFWYRQDPGLGLRLIYFSYDVKMKEKGDIPEGYSVSREKKERFSLILESASTNQTSMYLCASASGGADTGELFFGEGSRLTVL.